Each of the 12 T cell receptor beta chains below was sequenced from the same sample in a study of T cell repertoires in cytomegalovirus infection (dated by TCRdb to between 2018 and 2020). Their specific antigens are unknown. Reads for this sample came from an Illumina HiSeq 1500. TCRdb ran its own pipeline on the public reads, namely fastp trimming at Q25 and MiXCR clone calling, and kept in-frame beta chains. CDR3 protein sequences are deduplicated, and each keeps its most common genes and DNA. In all, the sample holds some 500,000 distinct CDR3 sequences, and 30% to 40% of those were seen once. The ten largest clones take up roughly a sixth of the sample. The meaning of the sample's treatment or condition label: in vitro stimulation with specific CMV peptide epitopes to enrich CMV-specific T cells. Here the sequenced sample was cultured PBMCs, taken from culture after CMV antigen stimulation. Receptors were obtained from a human donor in good health (CMV status not recorded). Some clones in this sample may be carry-over from other donors' samples.

V usage is TRBV4-1 and J usage is TRBJ1-1; 10 positions match TRBD1. The CDR3 contains 17 residues. CDR1 MGHRA and CDR2 YSYEKL come from the germline V gene. With V trimmed by 3 bases and J by 3 bases, 10 bases remained unmatched. The CDR3 bases are TGCGCCAGCAGCCAGGAGACAGGGGGCGCTTCGGACACTGAAGCTTTCTTT. This sequence encodes CASSQETGGASDTEAFF.

This clonotype was seen a handful of times. This chain uses TRBV5-4 with TRBJ2-7, with 7 nucleotides matching TRBD1. The germline V gene has CDR1 SGHNT and CDR2 YYREEE (reference sequence). V shed 4 bases, J shed 3 bases, and the junction held 4 bases outside the gene matches. This CDR3 is built from 13 residues. CDR3 region: CASSQGDSYEQYF. CDR3 nucleotide sequence: TGTGCCAGCAGCCAAGGGGACAGCTACGAGCAGTACTTC.

This clonotype occurred many times. The genes are TRBV7-2 and TRBJ2-6, with D tentatively TRBD1 or TRBD2 (6 bases each). V was clipped by 5 bases and J by 0 bases, with 20 bases between them. This CDR3 is 19 amino acids long. Germline loops: CDR1 SGHTA, CDR2 FQGNSA. The CDR3 reads CASSLGGIVSGSGANVLTF. CDR3 DNA: TGTGCCAGCAGCCTAGGGGGGATAGTATCAGGCTCTGGGGCCAACGTCCTGACTTTC.

This clonotype was observed at least ten times. The CDR3 DNA sequence: TGTGCCAGCAGCTTAGCGATCCCAGGAGGGGCAGATACGCAGTATTTT. Translating it yields CASSLAIPGGADTQYF. The chain uses TRBV7-2 and TRBJ2-3; D may be TRBD2 (6 bases). V was clipped by 0 bases and J by 4 bases, with 14 bases between them. Germline-derived CDR1 and CDR2 are SGHTA and FQGNSA. This CDR3 spans 16 amino acids.

This rearrangement joins TRBV7-4 to TRBJ2-1; possibly TRBD1 or TRBD2 for D (5 bases each). CDR1 is SGHVT and CDR2 is SQSDAQ in the germline V gene. Trimming took 7 bases from V and 9 from J, leaving 31 bases between them. This CDR3 contains 18 residues. The CDR3 spells CASTFEKRLAGGMGEQFF. DNA for the CDR3: TGTGCCAGCACCTTCGAAAAAAGGTTGGCTGGGGGAATGGGTGAGCAGTTCTTC.

This clonotype was observed a handful of times. The V and J genes are TRBV7-8 and TRBJ1-4; 8 bases are shared with TRBD1. The CDR3 totals 15 residues. The J segment lost 8 bases and the V segment lost 0 bases, leaving 5 bases of the junction unmatched. CDR1 and CDR2 (germline): SGHVS, FQNEAQ. The CDR3 DNA is TGTGCCAGCAGCTTAGCTAGTCAGGGGGCGGAAAAACTGTTTTTT. Translation gives CASSLASQGAEKLFF.

CDR3: CASSTSGAHSYNEQFF. The CDR3 DNA sequence: TGTGCCAGCAGTACTAGCGGGGCACACTCCTACAATGAGCAGTTCTTC. The chain employs TRBV9 and TRBJ2-1; TRBD2 aligns across 10 bases. With 5 bases clipped from V and 0 bases from J, the junction kept 5 bases outside the gene matches. CDR3 length equals 16 residues. Germline V gene lookup returns CDR1 SGDLS and CDR2 YYNGEE.

The CDR3 nucleotides are TGTGCCAGCAGCTCGGGGGACAGGGAGGCTGAGACCCAGTACTTC. Encoded protein: CASSSGDREAETQYF. The chain employs TRBV7-4 and TRBJ2-5; TRBD1 aligns across 9 bases. The CDR3 extends over 15 amino acids. The V and J ends lost 4 bases and 5 bases, in that order; junction bases with no gene match: 8. Germline assignment: CDR1 SGHVT and CDR2 SQSDAQ.

The chain links TRBV6-6 to TRBJ2-1, with TRBD2 matching 8 bases. The germline V gene encodes CDR1 MNHNY and CDR2 SVGAGI (reference sequence). J lost 8 bases, V lost 0 bases, and 15 bases had no gene match. The CDR3 consists of 18 residues. The CDR3 DNA is TGTGCCAGCAGTTACTCGAACCGGGTAGCGGGAATTTCCCATGAGCAGTTCTTC. It specifies CASSYSNRVAGISHEQFF.

The chain couples TRBV19 to TRBJ2-1; the D call may be TRBD1 or TRBD2 (5 bases each). CDR3 length: 15 amino acids. Trimming shortened V by 0 bases and J by 4 bases, and 10 bases separated the two germline ends. Germline V lookup: CDR1 LNHDA, CDR2 SQIVND (reference sequence). The CDR3 bases are TGTGCCAGTAGTATAGAGCCCGGGGCTTACAATGAGCAGTTCTTC. Its protein product is CASSIEPGAYNEQFF. Full variable domain (outside the CDR3, taken from reference TRBV19 and TRBJ2-1): DGGITQSPKYLFRKEGQNVTLSCEQNLNHDAMYWYRQDPGQGLRLIYYSQIVNDFQKGDIAEGYSVSREKKESFPLTVTSAQKNPTAFYLCASSIEPGAYNEQFFGPGTRLTVL.

The chain combines TRBV5-1 with TRBJ2-1, with TRBD2 as a possible D gene (5 bases). Germline CDR1 is SGHRS and CDR2 is YFSETQ. V gave up 2 bases and J gave up 2 bases, with 11 bases separating them. This CDR3 is 15 amino acids long. CDR3 DNA sequence: TGCGCCAGCAGCTTAACGAGAGGGCCCTACAATGAGCAGTTCTTC. Its translation: CASSLTRGPYNEQFF.

This chain uses TRBV5-1 with TRBJ2-5, with TRBD2 identical over 13 bases. There are 15 residues in the CDR3. The trim removed 5 bases at V and 2 bases at J, leaving 3 bases unmatched. Germline-derived CDR1 and CDR2 are SGHRS and YFSETQ. The CDR3 bases are TGCGCCAGCAGACCGGGACTAGCGGGACAAGAGACCCAGTACTTC. Translation gives CASRPGLAGQETQYF.